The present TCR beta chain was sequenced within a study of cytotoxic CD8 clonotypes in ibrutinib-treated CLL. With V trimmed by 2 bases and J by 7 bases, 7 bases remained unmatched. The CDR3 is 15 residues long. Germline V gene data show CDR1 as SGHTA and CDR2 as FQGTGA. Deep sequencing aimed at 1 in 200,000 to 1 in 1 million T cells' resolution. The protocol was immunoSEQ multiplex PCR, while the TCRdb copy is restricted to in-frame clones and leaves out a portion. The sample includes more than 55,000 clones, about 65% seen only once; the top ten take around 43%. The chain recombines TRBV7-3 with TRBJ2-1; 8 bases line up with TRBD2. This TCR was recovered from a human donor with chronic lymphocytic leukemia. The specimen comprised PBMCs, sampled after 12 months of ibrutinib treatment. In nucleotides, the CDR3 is TGTGCCAGCAGCTTATACCCGGGAGGGGGGAATGAGCAGTTCTTC. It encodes CASSLYPGGGNEQFF.